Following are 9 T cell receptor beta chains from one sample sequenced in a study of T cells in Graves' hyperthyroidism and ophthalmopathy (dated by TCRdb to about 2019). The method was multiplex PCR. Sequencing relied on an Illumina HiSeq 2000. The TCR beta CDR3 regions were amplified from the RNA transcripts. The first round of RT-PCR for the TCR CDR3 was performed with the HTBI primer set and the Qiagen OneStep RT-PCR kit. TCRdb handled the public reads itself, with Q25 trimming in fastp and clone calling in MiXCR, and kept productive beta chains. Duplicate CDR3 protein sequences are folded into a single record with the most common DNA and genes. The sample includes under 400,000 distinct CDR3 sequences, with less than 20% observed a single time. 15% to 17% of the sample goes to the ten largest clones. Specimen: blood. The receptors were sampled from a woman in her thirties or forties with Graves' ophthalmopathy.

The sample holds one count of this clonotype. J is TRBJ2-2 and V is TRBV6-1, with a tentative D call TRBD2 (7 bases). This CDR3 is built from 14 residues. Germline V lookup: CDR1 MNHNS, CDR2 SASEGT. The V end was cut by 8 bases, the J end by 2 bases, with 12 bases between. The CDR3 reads CASLGGLNTGELFF. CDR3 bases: TGTGCCAGCCTCGGGGGGCTTAACACCGGGGAGCTGTTTTTT.

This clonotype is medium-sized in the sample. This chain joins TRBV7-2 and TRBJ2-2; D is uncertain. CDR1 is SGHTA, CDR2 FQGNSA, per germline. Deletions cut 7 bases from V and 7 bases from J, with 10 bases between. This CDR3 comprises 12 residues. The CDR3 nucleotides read TGTGCCAGCAAGAGAGGCGGCGGGGAGCTGTTTTTT. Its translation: CASKRGGGELFF. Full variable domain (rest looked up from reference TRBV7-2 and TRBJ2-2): GAGVSQSPSNKVTEKGKDVELRCDPISGHTALYWYRQSLGQGLEFLIYFQGNSAPDKSGLPSDRFSAERTGGSVSTLTIQRTQQEDSAVYLCASKRGGGELFFGEGSRLTVL.

This chain's CDR3 is CSARLQGMREQFF. CDR3 DNA: TGCAGTGCTAGGCTACAGGGGATGAGGGAGCAGTTCTTC. The rearrangement links TRBV20-1 to TRBJ2-1, with TRBD1 matching over 7 bases. The CDR3 covers 13 residues. J was trimmed by 10 bases and V by 3 bases; bases with no gene match: 9. From germline, CDR1 is DFQATT and CDR2 SNEGSKA (reference sequence).

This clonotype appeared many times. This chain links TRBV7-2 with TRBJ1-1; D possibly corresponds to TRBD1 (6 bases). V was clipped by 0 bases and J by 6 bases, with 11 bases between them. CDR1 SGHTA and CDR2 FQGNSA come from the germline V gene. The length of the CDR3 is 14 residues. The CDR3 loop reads CASSLALQGPEAFF. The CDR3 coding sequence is TGTGCCAGCAGCTTAGCACTACAGGGCCCTGAAGCTTTCTTT.

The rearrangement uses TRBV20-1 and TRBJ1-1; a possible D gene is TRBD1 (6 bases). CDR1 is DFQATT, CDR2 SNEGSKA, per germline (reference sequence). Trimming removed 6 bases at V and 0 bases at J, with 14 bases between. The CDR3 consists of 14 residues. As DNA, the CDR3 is TGCAGTGCCATACGACAGGCCATGAACACTGAAGCTTTCTTT. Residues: CSAIRQAMNTEAFF.

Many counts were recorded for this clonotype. CDR3 sequence: CASSQGNSGRYEQYF. As DNA, the CDR3 is TGTGCCAGCAGCCAAGGTAATAGCGGGAGGTACGAGCAGTACTTC. The chain is built from TRBV3-1 and TRBJ2-7; 10 bases fit TRBD2. The CDR3 runs 15 residues. J lost 4 bases, V lost 1 base, and 4 bases had no gene match. Germline lookup yields CDR1 LGHDT and CDR2 YNNKEL (reference sequence).

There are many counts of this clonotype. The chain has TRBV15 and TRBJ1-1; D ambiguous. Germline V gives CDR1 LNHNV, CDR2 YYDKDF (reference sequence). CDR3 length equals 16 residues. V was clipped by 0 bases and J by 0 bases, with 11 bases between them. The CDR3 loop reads CATSRDVWTVNTEAFF. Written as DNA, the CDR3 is TGTGCCACCAGCAGAGACGTCTGGACGGTGAACACTGAAGCTTTCTTT. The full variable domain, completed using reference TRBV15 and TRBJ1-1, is DAMVIQNPRYQVTQFGKPVTLSCSQTLNHNVMYWYQQKSSQAPKLLFHYYDKDFNNEADTPDNFQSRRPNTSFCFLDIRSPGLGDTAMYLCATSRDVWTVNTEAFFGQGTRLTVV.

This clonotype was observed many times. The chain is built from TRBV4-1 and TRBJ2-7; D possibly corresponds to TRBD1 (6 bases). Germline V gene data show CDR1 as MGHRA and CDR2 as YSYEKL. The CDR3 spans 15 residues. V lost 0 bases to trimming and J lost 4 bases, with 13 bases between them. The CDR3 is CASSQEDSLGYEQYF. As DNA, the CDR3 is TGCGCCAGCAGCCAAGAGGACAGCCTTGGGTACGAGCAGTACTTC.

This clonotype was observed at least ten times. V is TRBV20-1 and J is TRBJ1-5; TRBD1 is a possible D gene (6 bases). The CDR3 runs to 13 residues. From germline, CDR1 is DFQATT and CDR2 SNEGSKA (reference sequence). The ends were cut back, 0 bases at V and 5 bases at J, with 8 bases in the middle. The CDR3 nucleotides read TGCAGTGCTAGAGATAAGGGGGATCAGCCCCAGCATTTT. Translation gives CSARDKGDQPQHF.